The 18 T cell receptor beta chains listed next were all sequenced from one sample in a study of T cells in Graves' hyperthyroidism and ophthalmopathy. Amplified regions were TCR beta CDR3 sequences from RNA transcripts. HTBI primers were the set used in a first-round RT-PCR of the TCR CDR3. TCRdb itself ran the multiplex PCR reads through MiXCR, one entry per CDR3 protein. The sample contains some 490,000 distinct CDR3 sequences, around a fifth of which appear only once. The sample comprised blood. The receptor source for this set is a woman in her sixties or seventies with Graves' ophthalmopathy.

A remark on this clonotype: A read error may produce the germline difference seen at one junction end. This chain links TRBV11-1 with TRBJ1-1; D unclear. The CDR3 totals 14 residues. Germline-derived CDR1 and CDR2 are SGHAT and FQDESV (reference sequence). This CDR3 is CASSQDSMSPEAFF. CDR3 nucleotides: TGCGCCAGCAGCCAAGATTCGATGTCCCCTGAAGCTTTCTTT.

This clonotype was counted at least ten times. The chain employs TRBV28 and TRBJ1-1, with 10 bases matching TRBD1. The CDR3 is 15 amino acids. The V gene end was trimmed by 5 bases and the J gene end by 11 bases; junction bases not matched to a gene: 14. Germline-derived CDR1 and CDR2 are MDHEN and SYDVKM. The CDR3 nucleotides read TGTGCCAGCAGTACTCCGGGACAGGGGTCAGTTTTTGCTTTCTTT. Translated: CASSTPGQGSVFAFF.

On this clonotype itself: This may be a read error, as it is one base from a much larger clone. The chain is built from TRBV3-2 and TRBJ1-1; the DNA was not used to check the table's D call, TRBD1. TRBV3-2 is flagged as a pseudogene. This CDR3 has 14 residues. The CDR3 DNA follows: TGTGCCAGCAGCCAAGCACCCGGGAACACTGGAGCTTTCTTT. Its protein is CASSQAPGNTGAFF.

The genes are TRBV30 and TRBJ2-2, with D maybe TRBD2 (5 bases). The CDR3 totals 19 residues. Germline lookup yields CDR1 GTSNPN and CDR2 SVGIG (reference sequence). Deletions cut 0 bases from V and 6 bases from J, with 26 bases between. The CDR3 spells CAWSVQRGTSEVPPGELFF. CDR3 sequence (DNA): TGTGCCTGGAGTGTACAACGGGGTACATCCGAAGTCCCTCCCGGGGAGCTGTTTTTT.

This clonotype showed up just a few times. The rearrangement links TRBV3-1 to TRBJ2-2; 8 bases agree with TRBD2. Germline values: CDR1 LGHDT, CDR2 YNNKEL (reference sequence). J lost 6 bases, V lost 4 bases, and 4 bases had no gene match. The CDR3 is 14 residues long. The CDR3 loop is CASSRNGGAGELFF. The CDR3 coding sequence is TGTGCCAGCAGCCGCAACGGGGGGGCCGGGGAGCTGTTTTTT.

This clonotype occurred a few times. The chain uses TRBV5-1 and TRBJ2-1; a weak D match, TRBD1 (6 bases). The V end lost 4 bases, the J end lost 1 base, and 12 bases lay between the germline ends. The CDR3 extends over 15 amino acids. Germline V gene lookup returns CDR1 SGHRS and CDR2 YFSETQ. CDR3 nucleotides: TGCGCCAGCAGCCCCCGACAGGTTTCCTACAATGAGCAGTTCTTC. It codes for CASSPRQVSYNEQFF.

Many counts were recorded for this clonotype. The chain employs TRBV20-1 and TRBJ2-4; possibly TRBD2 for D (6 bases). Trimming removed 3 bases from V and 6 bases from J, with 15 bases in between. The V gene's germline CDR1 is DFQATT and CDR2 SNEGSKA (reference sequence). The CDR3 spans 14 residues. CDR3 nucleotides: TGCAGTGCTAGGGGACTGAGCGTTGGAAACATTCAGTACTTC. It translates to CSARGLSVGNIQYF.

This clonotype was detected only a few times. This sequence joins TRBV29-1 and TRBJ1-1; D perhaps matches TRBD1 (5 bases). This CDR3 region has 13 residues. Trimming took 5 bases from V and 2 from J, leaving 12 bases between them. CDR1 is SQVTM and CDR2 is ANQGSEA in the germline V gene. The CDR3, as DNA: TGCAGCGTTTCGAGGACACTAAACACTGAAGCTTTCTTT. This translates into CSVSRTLNTEAFF.

In DNA, the CDR3 is TGCGCCAGCAGCCAAGATAGATACTATGGCTACACCTTC. Protein: CASSQDRYYGYTF. This chain uses TRBV4-1 with TRBJ1-2; D gene ambiguous. The germline V and J ends were trimmed by 0 bases and 3 bases, with 5 bases remaining between them. Germline V gene data show CDR1 as MGHRA and CDR2 as YSYEKL. The CDR3 covers 13 residues.

This clonotype was observed many times. V gene TRBV30 combines with J gene TRBJ2-1; the match to TRBD2 covers 7 bases. CDR3 length: 15 residues. CDR1 is GTSNPN, CDR2 SVGIG, per germline (reference sequence). The J segment lost 7 bases and the V segment lost 0 bases, leaving 9 bases of the junction unmatched. CDR3 bases: TGTGCCTGGAGTGTGGAGGGAGGGCCGTCGAATGAGCAGTTCTTC. Amino acids: CAWSVEGGPSNEQFF. Using reference TRBV30 and TRBJ2-1 for the parts outside the CDR3, the full variable domain is SQTIHQWPATLVQPVGSPLSLECTVEGTSNPNLYWYRQAAGRGLQLLFYSVGIGQISSEVPQNLSASRPQDRQFILSSKKLLLSDSGFYLCAWSVEGGPSNEQFFGPGTRLTVL.

This clonotype has a handful of counts. V and J are TRBV12-3 or TRBV12-4 and TRBJ1-3; D is ambiguous. The CDR3 length is 16 residues. Trimming took off 2 bases at V and 0 bases at J, with 11 bases between the two ends. The CDR3 here is CASSLRLAVSGNTIYF. The CDR3 DNA reads TGTGCCAGCAGTTTAAGGTTGGCCGTCTCTGGAAACACCATATATTTT.

The V and J genes are TRBV2 and TRBJ2-5; 9 bases line up with TRBD2. Per the germline V gene, CDR1 is SNHLY and CDR2 is FYNNEI. The CDR3 runs to 14 residues. Losses at the gene ends were 2 bases for V and 5 bases for J; bases not matched to a gene: 3. The CDR3: CASSERTSAETQYF. As DNA, the CDR3 is TGTGCCAGCAGTGAAAGGACTAGCGCGGAGACCCAGTACTTC.

This clonotype is a singleton in its sample. The rearrangement links TRBV5-4 to TRBJ1-2, with 9 positions matching TRBD1. CDR1 and CDR2 from the germline V gene are SGHNT and YYREEE (reference sequence). After removal of 4 bases from V and 3 bases from J, the junction contained 4 bases not matched to a gene. This CDR3 is built from 14 residues. The DNA for the CDR3 is TGTGCCAGCAGCCTACAGGGGGCGGACTATGGCTACACCTTC. Protein sequence: CASSLQGADYGYTF.

This clonotype was detected many times. The chain combines TRBV28 with TRBJ2-2; no clear D. Trimming shortened V by 1 base and J by 4 bases, and 7 bases separated the two germline ends. The CDR3 loop spans 14 amino acids. The germline gives CDR1 MDHEN, CDR2 SYDVKM. The CDR3 sequence is CASSLFGGTGELFF. CDR3 DNA sequence: TGTGCCAGCAGTTTATTCGGCGGCACCGGGGAGCTGTTTTTT.

This clonotype turned up a few times. V usage is TRBV7-8 and J usage is TRBJ2-1; the match to TRBD2 covers 12 bases. Germline trimming cut 7 bases from V and 5 bases from J; bases unmatched to any gene: 6. Germline-derived CDR1 and CDR2 are SGHVS and FQNEAQ. This CDR3 has 15 residues. CDR3: CASTRLAGVNNEQFF. Written as DNA, the CDR3 is TGTGCCAGCACCAGACTAGCGGGAGTGAACAATGAGCAGTTCTTC.

The rearrangement uses TRBV30 and TRBJ2-2, with D possibly being TRBD1 or TRBD2 (6 bases each). V shed 2 bases and J shed 3 bases, with 10 bases lying between them. The CDR3 runs 14 residues. Germline loops: CDR1 GTSNPN, CDR2 SVGIG (reference sequence). In nucleotides, the CDR3 is TGTGCCTGGAGTAGGGGGGAGTACACCGGGGAGCTGTTTTTT. Its translation is CAWSRGEYTGELFF.

This clonotype was detected a few times. The chain employs TRBV6-4 and TRBJ1-2, with D unresolved. The CDR3 runs 11 residues. From germline, CDR1 is MRHNA and CDR2 SNTAGT. Trimming took 4 bases from V and 8 from J, leaving 8 bases between them. The CDR3 loop is CASSGERGYTF. CDR3 bases: TGTGCCAGCAGTGGAGAAAGAGGCTACACCTTC.

This clonotype was detected a few times. The chain links TRBV12-3 or TRBV12-4 to TRBJ2-2; a weak D match, TRBD2 (6 bases). V gave up 2 bases and J gave up 6 bases, with 10 bases separating them. This CDR3 comprises 14 residues. CDR3 bases: TGTGCCAGCAGTTTAAAGGGAGGTTCCGGGGAGCTGTTTTTT. The encoded protein is CASSLKGGSGELFF.